Each of the 16 T cell receptor beta chains below was sequenced from the same sample in a study of post-analysis software for immune sequencing data. Findings and limits, study-wide: When patients were compared with controls, four or five TRBV segments were more frequent, TRBV5-6, TRBV5-1 and TRBV20-1 among them.

These receptors' targets are unknown. Tagging with unique molecular identifiers was a feature of the TCR beta cDNA libraries. TCRdb re-analysed the PCR reads in MiXCR, keeping a single row per CDR3 protein. The data show 250,000 to 300,000 distinct CDR3 sequences, less than 40% seen once. Sequenced input: blood. The receptor set was obtained from a girl aged 10 to 17 with multiple sclerosis.

This clonotype occurred many times. This rearrangement joins TRBV6-2 or TRBV6-3 to TRBJ2-1; no definite D call. The CDR3 totals 13 residues. CDR1 and CDR2 from the germline V gene are MNHEY and SVGEGT. Trimming left V 0 bases short and J 7 bases short, with 7 bases between. CDR3 sequence: CASSYSVTNEQFF. The CDR3, as DNA: TGTGCCAGCAGTTACTCGGTCACTAATGAGCAGTTCTTC.

Regarding this clonotype: This may be a read error, as it is one base from a much larger clone. Given the absence of the conserved phenylalanine or tryptophan at the CDR3 end, a read error is likely. The rearrangement joins TRBV4-1 to TRBJ2-4; no clear D gene. Germline V gene sequence: CDR1 MGHRA, CDR2 YSYEKL. The V end was cut by 0 bases, the J end by 0 bases, with 6 bases between. The CDR3 totals 15 residues. CDR3 in amino acids: CASSQESVAKNIQYY. The CDR3 DNA follows: TGCGCCAGCAGCCAAGAGTCAGTAGCCAAAAACATTCAGTACTAC.

This clonotype was detected many times. J is TRBJ2-1 and V is TRBV5-1, with TRBD2 identical over 7 bases. Trimming at V came to 3 bases and at J to 10 bases, leaving 10 bases not matched to a gene. CDR1 and CDR2 (germline): SGHRS, YFSETQ. The CDR3 is made up of 14 amino acids. The CDR3 DNA sequence: TGCGCCAGCAGCTCCGGGGACTATCATACCGAGCAGTTCTTC. Translation: CASSSGDYHTEQFF.

This clonotype has at least ten counts. This chain uses TRBV7-9 with TRBJ2-1; a weak D match, TRBD2 (6 bases). The CDR3 has 18 amino acids. The germline V and J ends were trimmed by 3 bases and 4 bases, with 22 bases remaining between them. Looked up from germline, CDR1 is SEHNR and CDR2 is FQNEAQ (reference sequence). DNA of the CDR3: TGTGCCAGCAGCTTCCCCGCGGAGGGGTCCGCTACTTACAATGAGCAGTTCTTC. This gives the protein CASSFPAEGSATYNEQFF. The full variable domain, with the rest looked up from reference TRBV7-9 and TRBJ2-1, is DTGVSQNPRHKITKRGQNVTFRCDPISEHNRLYWYRQTLGQGPEFLTYFQNEAQLEKSRLLSDRFSAERPKGSFSTLEIQRTEQGDSAMYLCASSFPAEGSATYNEQFFGPGTRLTVL.

This chain links TRBV5-4 with TRBJ1-4; 9 nucleotides align to TRBD1. V shed 4 bases, J shed 8 bases, and the junction held 9 bases outside the gene matches. The germline CDR1 and CDR2 sequences are SGHNT and YYREEE (reference sequence). The CDR3 is made up of 15 amino acids. CDR3 coding DNA: TGTGCCAGCAGCCCATCCGGGACAGGGAGCGAAAAACTGTTTTTT. It translates to CASSPSGTGSEKLFF.

This clonotype was recorded many times. Here the CDR3 DNA reads TGTGCCAGCAGTTTATTCATCGGGACAGGGCGTCTTAATTCACCCCTCCACTTT. Amino acid sequence: CASSLFIGTGRLNSPLHF. The chain uses TRBV28 and TRBJ1-6, with 9 bases lining up with TRBD1. CDR1 is MDHEN, CDR2 SYDVKM, per germline. Germline trimming cut 1 base from V and 6 bases from J; bases unmatched to any gene: 10. The CDR3 is 18 residues long.

The chain employs TRBV6-2 or TRBV6-3 and TRBJ2-5; D gene ambiguous. The CDR3 extends over 13 amino acids. V was clipped by 4 bases and J by 2 bases, with 8 bases between them. Germline V lookup: CDR1 MNHEY, CDR2 SVGEGT. CDR3 in DNA: TGTGCCAGCAGTTCATTCGTACAAGAGACCCAGTACTTC. Protein product: CASSSFVQETQYF.

This clonotype has at least ten counts. The DNA for the CDR3 is TGTGCCAGCAGAAGACAAGATGAGGCAGACATTCAGTACTTC. It codes for CASRRQDEADIQYF. V is TRBV28 and J is TRBJ2-4; D gene unclear. Trimming removed 6 bases from V and 8 bases from J, with 17 bases in between. In germline, CDR1 is MDHEN, CDR2 SYDVKM. The CDR3 covers 14 residues.

This clonotype appeared many times. V is TRBV12-3 or TRBV12-4 and J is TRBJ1-5; a weak D match, TRBD1 (5 bases). The CDR3 runs 15 residues. Trimming took 6 bases from V and 3 from J, leaving 15 bases between them. CDR3 DNA sequence: TGTGCCAGCAGCCTATCCAGGGTCTTCAATCAGCCCCAGCATTTT. It encodes CASSLSRVFNQPQHF.

DNA for the CDR3: TGCAGTGCTCGCAGCATAAACTATGGCTACACCTTC. Encoded protein: CSARSINYGYTF. The chain combines TRBV20-1 with TRBJ1-2, with D hard to call. The germline CDR1 and CDR2 sequences are DFQATT and SNEGSKA (reference sequence). V was shortened by 5 bases and J by 2 bases, with 9 bases between the two germline ends. The CDR3 spans 12 residues.

About this clonotype itself: A single base separates this from a much larger clone, so it may be a read error. The chain is built from TRBV12-3 or TRBV12-4 and TRBJ1-5; D may be TRBD1 (5 bases). The assigned J gene may be wrong: the sequence end matches TRBJ2-3 better. This CDR3 comprises 17 residues. CDR3 sequence: CASSLLRAVGLSQPQYF. The CDR3 DNA follows: TGTGCCAGCAGTTTACTCAGGGCCGTAGGCCTAAGTCAGCCCCAGTATTTT.

This clonotype was counted only a few times. The chain carries TRBV7-9 and TRBJ2-5; D assignment may be TRBD1 or TRBD2 (5 bases each). Trimming removed 5 bases at V and 11 bases at J, with 18 bases between. The CDR3 sequence is 13 residues long. Germline assignment: CDR1 SEHNR and CDR2 FQNEAQ (reference sequence). The CDR3 here is CASSAGTLNEQYF. CDR3 DNA: TGTGCCAGCAGCGCCGGGACGCTTAATGAGCAGTACTTC.

This clonotype has just a few counts. A read error is possible here, since a much larger clone lies one base away. This chain links TRBV4-2 with TRBJ1-1, with D possibly TRBD1 on 6 matching bases. V lost 1 base, J lost 6 bases, and 15 bases lay in between. The CDR3 consists of 15 residues. Germline CDR1 and CDR2: LGHNA and YNFKEQ. The CDR3 DNA is TGTGCCAGCAGCCAAGCCAGGGGCCGGGACGCTGAAGCTTTCTTT. As protein: CASSQARGRDAEAFF.

This sequence joins TRBV4-1 and TRBJ2-1; possibly TRBD1 or TRBD2 for D (5 bases each). Germline CDR1 is MGHRA and CDR2 is YSYEKL. V lost 3 bases, J lost 8 bases, and 8 bases lay in between. This CDR3 region has 12 residues. CDR3 sequence reads: CASSQVGDEQFF. The CDR3 DNA reads TGCGCCAGCAGCCAGGTGGGGGATGAGCAGTTCTTC.

The rearrangement uses TRBV28 and TRBJ2-1; D possibly corresponds to TRBD2 (5 bases). CDR3 size: 14 residues. Trimming took off 4 bases at V and 2 bases at J, with 9 bases between the two ends. Germline V lookup: CDR1 MDHEN, CDR2 SYDVKM. The CDR3 DNA reads TGTGCCAGCAGTTCGGACTTAGCCTACAATGAGCAGTTCTTC. The encoded protein is CASSSDLAYNEQFF.

This clonotype was picked up a small number of times. A much larger clonotype is one base distant, so this may be a read error. The chain combines TRBV10-3 with TRBJ2-5; D might be TRBD2 (5 bases). CDR1 ENHRY and CDR2 SYGVKD come from the germline V gene. The germline V and J ends were trimmed by 6 bases and 4 bases, with 12 bases remaining between them. The CDR3 contains 13 residues. The CDR3 reads CAIREARGETQYF. CDR3 bases: TGTGCCATCAGGGAGGCCAGAGGAGAGACCCAGTACTTC.